This TCR beta chain was captured in a study of OX40 agonist ivuxolimab in advanced cancers. Study as a whole: The mean age was roughly 60 years, ranging from about 23 to 79, with less than 90% of participants male. Of the patients, three showed partial responses, one with hepatocellular carcinoma and two with cutaneous melanoma.

Losses at the gene ends were 4 bases for V and 5 bases for J; bases not matched to a gene: 7. CDR3 length equals 16 residues. Germline CDR1 and CDR2: MGHDK and SYGVNS. Researchers took blood at baseline, on cycle 4 day 1, and on cycle 7 day 1. TCRdb's table, derived via immunoSEQ multiplex PCR, lists solely in-frame clones and lacks some. Of about 66,000 clones listed, about four fifths were seen once; the top ten hold about 2.3%. Sequences were derived from CD4+ or CD8+ T cells sorted from blood, sampled in a trial of the OX40 agonist ivuxolimab. The source is an adult with an advanced solid tumor such as melanoma, head and neck, liver or kidney cancer. J is TRBJ2-3 and V is TRBV25-1; 12 bases are shared with TRBD1. CDR3 sequence reads: CASSGRDRGRVDTQYF. The DNA for the CDR3 is TGTGCCAGCAGTGGCCGGGACAGGGGGCGAGTAGATACGCAGTATTTT.